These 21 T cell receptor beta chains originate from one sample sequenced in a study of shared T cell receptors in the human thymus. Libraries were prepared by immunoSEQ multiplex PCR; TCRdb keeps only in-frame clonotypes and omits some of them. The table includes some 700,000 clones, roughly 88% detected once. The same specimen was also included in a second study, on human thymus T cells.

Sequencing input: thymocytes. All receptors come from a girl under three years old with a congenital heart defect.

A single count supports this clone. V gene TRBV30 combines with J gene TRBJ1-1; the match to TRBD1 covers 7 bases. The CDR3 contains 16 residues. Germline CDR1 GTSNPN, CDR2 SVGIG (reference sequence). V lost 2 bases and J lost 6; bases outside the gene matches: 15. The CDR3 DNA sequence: TGTGCCTGGAGTACACCTCCCGGGACAGTTTTACCTGAAGCTTTCTTT. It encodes CAWSTPPGTVLPEAFF. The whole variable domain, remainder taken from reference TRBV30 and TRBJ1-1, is SQTIHQWPATLVQPVGSPLSLECTVEGTSNPNLYWYRQAAGRGLQLLFYSVGIGQISSEVPQNLSASRPQDRQFILSSKKLLLSDSGFYLCAWSTPPGTVLPEAFFGQGTRLTVV.

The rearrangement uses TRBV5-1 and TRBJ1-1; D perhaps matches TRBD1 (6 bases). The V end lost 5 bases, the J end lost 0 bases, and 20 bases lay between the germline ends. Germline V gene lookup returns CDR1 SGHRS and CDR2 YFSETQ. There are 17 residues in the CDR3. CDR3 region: CASRWEGERTVNTEAFF. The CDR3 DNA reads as TGCGCCAGCAGGTGGGAGGGGGAACGAACTGTGAACACTGAAGCTTTCTTT.

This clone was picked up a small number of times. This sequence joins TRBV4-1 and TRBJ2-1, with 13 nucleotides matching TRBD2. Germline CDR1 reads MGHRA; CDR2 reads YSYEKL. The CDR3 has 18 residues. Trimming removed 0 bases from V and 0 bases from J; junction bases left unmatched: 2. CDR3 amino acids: CASSQELAGGPSYNEQFF. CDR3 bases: TGCGCCAGCAGCCAAGAACTAGCGGGGGGGCCCTCCTACAATGAGCAGTTCTTC.

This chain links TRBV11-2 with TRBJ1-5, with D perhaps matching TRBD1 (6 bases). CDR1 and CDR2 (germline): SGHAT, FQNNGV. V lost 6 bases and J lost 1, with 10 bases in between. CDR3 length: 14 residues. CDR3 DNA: TGTGCCAGCAGTCATGGACAGAGCAATCAGCCCCAGCATTTT. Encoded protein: CASSHGQSNQPQHF.

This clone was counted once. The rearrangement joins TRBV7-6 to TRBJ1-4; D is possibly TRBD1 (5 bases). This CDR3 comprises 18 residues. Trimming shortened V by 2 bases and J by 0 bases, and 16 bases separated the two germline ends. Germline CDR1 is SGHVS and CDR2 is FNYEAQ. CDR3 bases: TGTGCCAGCAGCTTACGCCAGGGTAGTTCATCAACTAATGAAAAACTGTTTTTT. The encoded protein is CASSLRQGSSSTNEKLFF.

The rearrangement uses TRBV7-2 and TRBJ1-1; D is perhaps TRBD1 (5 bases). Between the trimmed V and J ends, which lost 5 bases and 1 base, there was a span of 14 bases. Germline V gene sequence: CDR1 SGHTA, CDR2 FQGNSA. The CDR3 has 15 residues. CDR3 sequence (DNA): TGTGCCAGCAGCCACCGGGACTCTTCGAACACTGAAGCTTTCTTT. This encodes CASSHRDSSNTEAFF.

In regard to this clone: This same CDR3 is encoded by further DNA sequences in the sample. CDR3 sequence reads: CASSPQGNQPQHF. The DNA for the CDR3 is TGTGCCAGTAGCCCACAGGGAAATCAGCCCCAGCATTTT. The chain links TRBV19 to TRBJ1-5; TRBD1 is a possible D gene (6 bases). Germline V CDR1 and CDR2: LNHDA, SQIVND (reference sequence). This CDR3 region has 13 residues. V was trimmed by 6 bases and J by 4 bases, leaving 10 bases between them.

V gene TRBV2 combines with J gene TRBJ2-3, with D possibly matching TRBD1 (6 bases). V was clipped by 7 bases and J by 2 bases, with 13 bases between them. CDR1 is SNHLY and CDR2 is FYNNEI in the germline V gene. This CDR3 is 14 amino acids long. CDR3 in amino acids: CASTKDSTTDTQYF. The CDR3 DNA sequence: TGTGCCAGCACCAAGGACAGCACCACAGATACGCAGTATTTT.

CDR3 coding DNA: TGTGCCAGCAGCTTGAAAGGTAGCGGGACTGCGAAAGAGACCCAGTACTTC. As protein: CASSLKGSGTAKETQYF. The chain has TRBV5-5 and TRBJ2-5; 8 positions agree with TRBD2. Germline V CDR1 and CDR2: SGHKS, YYEKEE (reference sequence). The CDR3 sequence is 17 residues long. V lost 1 base and J lost 3; bases outside the gene matches: 11.

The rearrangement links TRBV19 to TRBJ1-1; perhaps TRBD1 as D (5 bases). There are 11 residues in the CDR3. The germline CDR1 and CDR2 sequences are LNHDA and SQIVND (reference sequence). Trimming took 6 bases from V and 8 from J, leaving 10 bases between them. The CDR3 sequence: CASREHREAFF. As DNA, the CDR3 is TGTGCCAGTAGAGAGCACAGGGAAGCTTTCTTT.

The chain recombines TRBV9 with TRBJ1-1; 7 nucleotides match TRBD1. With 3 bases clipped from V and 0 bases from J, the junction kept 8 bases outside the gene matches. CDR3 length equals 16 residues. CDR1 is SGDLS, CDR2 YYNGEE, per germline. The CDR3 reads CASSGSWDSLNTEAFF. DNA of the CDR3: TGTGCCAGCAGCGGCTCTTGGGACAGCCTGAACACTGAAGCTTTCTTT.

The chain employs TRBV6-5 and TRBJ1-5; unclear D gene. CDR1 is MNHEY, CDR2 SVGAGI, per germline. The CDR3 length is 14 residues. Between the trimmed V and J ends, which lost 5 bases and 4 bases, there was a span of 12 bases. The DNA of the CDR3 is TGTGCCAGCAGTCAGCGAAAGCGAAATCAGCCCCAGCATTTT. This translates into CASSQRKRNQPQHF.

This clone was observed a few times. Here the CDR3 DNA reads TGTGCCAGCAGTGACAGGGTCCAAGGTGGCTACACCTTC. This sequence encodes CASSDRVQGGYTF. This rearrangement joins TRBV2 to TRBJ1-2; D may be TRBD1 (5 bases). The germline CDR1 and CDR2 sequences are SNHLY and FYNNEI. V shed 3 bases and J shed 7 bases, with 12 bases lying between them. This CDR3 comprises 13 residues.

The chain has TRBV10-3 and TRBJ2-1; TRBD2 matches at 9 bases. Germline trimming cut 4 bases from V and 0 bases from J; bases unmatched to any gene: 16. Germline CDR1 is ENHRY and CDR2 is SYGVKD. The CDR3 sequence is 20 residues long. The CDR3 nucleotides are TGTGCCATCAGTGTGAGGATGGATTGTAGCGGGGGTTTCTCCTACAATGAGCAGTTCTTC. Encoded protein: CAISVRMDCSGGFSYNEQFF.

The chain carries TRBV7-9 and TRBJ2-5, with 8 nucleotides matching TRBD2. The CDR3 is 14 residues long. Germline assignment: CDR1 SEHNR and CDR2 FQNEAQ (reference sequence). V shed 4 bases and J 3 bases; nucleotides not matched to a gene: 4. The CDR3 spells CASSSISGEETQYF. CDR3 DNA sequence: TGTGCCAGCAGCTCGATTAGCGGGGAAGAGACCCAGTACTTC. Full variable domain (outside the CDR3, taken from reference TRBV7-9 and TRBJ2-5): DTGVSQNPRHKITKRGQNVTFRCDPISEHNRLYWYRQTLGQGPEFLTYFQNEAQLEKSRLLSDRFSAERPKGSFSTLEIQRTEQGDSAMYLCASSSISGEETQYFGPGTRLLVL.

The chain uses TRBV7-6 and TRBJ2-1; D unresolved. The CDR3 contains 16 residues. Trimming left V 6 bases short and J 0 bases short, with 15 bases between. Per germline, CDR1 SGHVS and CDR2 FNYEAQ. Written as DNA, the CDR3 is TGTGCCAGCAGAAATCCAGACAACCGCTCCTACAATGAGCAGTTCTTC. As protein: CASRNPDNRSYNEQFF.

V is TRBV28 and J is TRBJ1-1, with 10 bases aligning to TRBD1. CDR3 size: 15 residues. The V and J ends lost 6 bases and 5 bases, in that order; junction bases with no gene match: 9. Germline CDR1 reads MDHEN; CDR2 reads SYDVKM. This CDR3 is CASRPADRGKTEAFF. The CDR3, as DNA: TGTGCCAGCAGACCAGCGGACAGGGGGAAAACTGAAGCTTTCTTT. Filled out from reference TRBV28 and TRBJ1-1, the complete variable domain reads DVKVTQSSRYLVKRTGEKVFLECVQDMDHENMFWYRQDPGLGLRLIYFSYDVKMKEKGDIPEGYSVSREKKERFSLILESASTNQTSMYLCASRPADRGKTEAFFGQGTRLTVV.

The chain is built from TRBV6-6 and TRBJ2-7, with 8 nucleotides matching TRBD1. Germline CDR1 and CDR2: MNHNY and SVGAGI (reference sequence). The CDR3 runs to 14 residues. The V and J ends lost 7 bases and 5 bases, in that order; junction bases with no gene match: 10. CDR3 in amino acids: CASTFQDREDEQYF. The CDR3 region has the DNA TGTGCCAGCACATTCCAGGACAGGGAGGACGAGCAGTACTTC.

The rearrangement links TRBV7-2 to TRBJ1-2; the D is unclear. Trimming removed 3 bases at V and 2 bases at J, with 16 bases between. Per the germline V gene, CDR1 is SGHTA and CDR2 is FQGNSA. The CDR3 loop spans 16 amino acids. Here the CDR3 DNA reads TGTGCCAGCAGCTTCACCAGTATTAAAGTAAACTATGGCTACACCTTC. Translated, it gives CASSFTSIKVNYGYTF. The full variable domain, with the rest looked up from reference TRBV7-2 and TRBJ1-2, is GAGVSQSPSNKVTEKGKDVELRCDPISGHTALYWYRQSLGQGLEFLIYFQGNSAPDKSGLPSDRFSAERTGGSVSTLTIQRTQQEDSAVYLCASSFTSIKVNYGYTFGSGTRLTVV.

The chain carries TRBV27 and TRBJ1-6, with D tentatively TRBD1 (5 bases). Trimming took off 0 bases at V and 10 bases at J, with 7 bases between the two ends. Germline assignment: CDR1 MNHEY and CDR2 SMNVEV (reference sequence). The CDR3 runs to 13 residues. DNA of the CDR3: TGTGCCAGCAGTTTATCAAGGGGCTCACCCCTCCACTTT. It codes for CASSLSRGSPLHF.

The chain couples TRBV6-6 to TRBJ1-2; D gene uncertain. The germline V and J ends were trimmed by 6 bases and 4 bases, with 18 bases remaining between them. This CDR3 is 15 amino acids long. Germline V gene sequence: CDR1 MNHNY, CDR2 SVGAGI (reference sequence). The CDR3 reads CASRSNRDPVYGYTF. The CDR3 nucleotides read TGTGCCAGCAGATCCAACCGGGATCCCGTCTATGGCTACACCTTC.